The 3 T cell receptor beta chains listed next were all sequenced from one sample in a study of T cell responses to AZD1222 COVID-19 vaccine. Method: immunoSEQ multiplex PCR; TCRdb's copy keeps in-frame clones and lacks some. The sample contains 95,000 to 150,000 clones, approximately 90% of which appear only once. This specimen consisted of peripheral blood, obtained on day 0 of AZD1222 vaccination. These receptors all come from an adult in good health.

This clone was detected once. The V gene is TRBV7-9, the J gene TRBJ1-4, with TRBD1 matching 8 bases. The germline CDR1 and CDR2 sequences are SEHNR and FQNEAQ (reference sequence). This CDR3 has 14 amino acids. The V segment lost 5 bases and the J segment 8 bases; nucleotides outside the gene matches: 7. CDR3 sequence: CASSPQGAPEKLFF. The CDR3 bases are TGTGCCAGCAGCCCCCAGGGGGCGCCGGAAAAACTGTTTTTT.

The V and J genes are TRBV12-3 or TRBV12-4 and TRBJ1-5; D remains unclear. Trimming left V 3 bases short and J 0 bases short, with 3 bases between. There are 13 residues in the CDR3. Here the CDR3 reads CASSFVSNQPQHF. The CDR3 DNA follows: TGTGCCAGCAGTTTTGTTAGCAATCAGCCCCAGCATTTT.

The chain employs TRBV5-4 and TRBJ1-2; TRBD1 aligns across 9 bases. CDR3 length: 15 amino acids. V shed 4 bases and J 5 bases; nucleotides not matched to a gene: 9. In germline, CDR1 is SGHNT, CDR2 YYREEE (reference sequence). The CDR3 here is CASSQRQGVGYGYTF. CDR3 sequence (DNA): TGTGCCAGCAGCCAACGACAGGGGGTAGGGTATGGCTACACCTTC.